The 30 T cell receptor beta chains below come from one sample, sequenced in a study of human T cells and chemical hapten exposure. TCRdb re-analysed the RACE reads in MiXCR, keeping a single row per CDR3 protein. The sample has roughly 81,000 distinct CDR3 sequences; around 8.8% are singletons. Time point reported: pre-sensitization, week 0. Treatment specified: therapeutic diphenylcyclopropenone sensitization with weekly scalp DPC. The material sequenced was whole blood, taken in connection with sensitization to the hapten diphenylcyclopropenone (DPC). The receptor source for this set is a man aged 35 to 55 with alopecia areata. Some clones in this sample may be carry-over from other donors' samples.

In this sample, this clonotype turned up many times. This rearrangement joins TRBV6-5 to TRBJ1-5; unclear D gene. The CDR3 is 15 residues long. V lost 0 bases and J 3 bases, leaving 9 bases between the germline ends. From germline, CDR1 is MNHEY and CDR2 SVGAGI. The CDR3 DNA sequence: TGTGCCAGCAGTTACTCAGGGCTTGACAATCAGCCCCAGCATTTT. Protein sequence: CASSYSGLDNQPQHF.

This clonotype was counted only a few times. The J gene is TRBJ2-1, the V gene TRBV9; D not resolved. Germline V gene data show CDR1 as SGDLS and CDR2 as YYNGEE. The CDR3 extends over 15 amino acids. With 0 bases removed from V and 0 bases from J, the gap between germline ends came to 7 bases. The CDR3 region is CASSVGITSYNEQFF. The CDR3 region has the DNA TGTGCCAGCAGCGTAGGTATCACCTCCTACAATGAGCAGTTCTTC.

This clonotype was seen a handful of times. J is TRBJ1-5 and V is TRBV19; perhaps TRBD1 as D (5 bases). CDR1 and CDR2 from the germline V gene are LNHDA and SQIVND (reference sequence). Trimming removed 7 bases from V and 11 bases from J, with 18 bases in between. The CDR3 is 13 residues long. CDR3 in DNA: TGTGCCAGTACCCCCCGCGCGTTGGGGGCCCAGCATTTT. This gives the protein CASTPRALGAQHF.

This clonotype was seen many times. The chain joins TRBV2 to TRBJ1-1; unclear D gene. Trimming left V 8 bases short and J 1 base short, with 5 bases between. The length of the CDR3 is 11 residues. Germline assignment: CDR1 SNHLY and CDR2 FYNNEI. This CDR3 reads CASGRNTEAFF. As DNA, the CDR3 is TGTGCCAGCGGACGGAACACTGAAGCTTTCTTT.

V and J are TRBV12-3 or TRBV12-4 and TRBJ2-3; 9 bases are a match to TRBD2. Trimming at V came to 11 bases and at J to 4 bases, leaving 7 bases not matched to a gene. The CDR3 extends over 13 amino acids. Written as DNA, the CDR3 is TGTGCCGGGGCGGGAGGGGCATCAGATACGCAGTATTTT. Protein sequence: CAGAGGASDTQYF.

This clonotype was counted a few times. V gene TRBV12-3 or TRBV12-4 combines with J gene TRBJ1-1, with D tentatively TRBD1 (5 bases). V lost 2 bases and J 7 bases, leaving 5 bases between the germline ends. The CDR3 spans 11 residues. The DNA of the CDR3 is TGTGCCAGCAGTTTAACAGGTGAAGCTTTCTTT. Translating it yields CASSLTGEAFF.

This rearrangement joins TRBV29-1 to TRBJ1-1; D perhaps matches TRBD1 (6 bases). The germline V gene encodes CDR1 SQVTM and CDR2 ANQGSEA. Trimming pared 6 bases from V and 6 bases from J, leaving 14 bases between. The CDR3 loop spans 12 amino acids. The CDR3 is CSVQGRKAEAFF. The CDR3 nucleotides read TGCAGCGTACAGGGAAGGAAGGCTGAAGCTTTCTTT.

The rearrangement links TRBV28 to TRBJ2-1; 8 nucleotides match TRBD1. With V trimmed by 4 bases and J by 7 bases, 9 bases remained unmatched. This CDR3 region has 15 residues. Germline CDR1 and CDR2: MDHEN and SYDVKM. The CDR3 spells CASSSSGQGVNEQFF. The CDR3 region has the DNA TGTGCCAGCAGTTCCTCCGGACAGGGAGTGAATGAGCAGTTCTTC. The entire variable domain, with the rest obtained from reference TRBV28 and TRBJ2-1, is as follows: DVKVTQSSRYLVKRTGEKVFLECVQDMDHENMFWYRQDPGLGLRLIYFSYDVKMKEKGDIPEGYSVSREKKERFSLILESASTNQTSMYLCASSSSGQGVNEQFFGPGTRLTVL.

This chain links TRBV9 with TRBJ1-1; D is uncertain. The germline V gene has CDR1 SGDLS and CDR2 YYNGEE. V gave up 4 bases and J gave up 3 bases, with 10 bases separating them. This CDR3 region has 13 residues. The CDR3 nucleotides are TGTGCCAGCAGCCAGAGTGTGGACACTGAAGCTTTCTTT. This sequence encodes CASSQSVDTEAFF.

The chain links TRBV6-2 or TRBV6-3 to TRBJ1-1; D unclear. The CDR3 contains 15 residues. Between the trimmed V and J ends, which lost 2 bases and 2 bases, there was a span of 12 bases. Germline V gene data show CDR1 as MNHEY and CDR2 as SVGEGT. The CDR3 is CASSYPRWFNTEAFF. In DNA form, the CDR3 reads TGTGCCAGCAGTTACCCCCGGTGGTTTAACACTGAAGCTTTCTTT.

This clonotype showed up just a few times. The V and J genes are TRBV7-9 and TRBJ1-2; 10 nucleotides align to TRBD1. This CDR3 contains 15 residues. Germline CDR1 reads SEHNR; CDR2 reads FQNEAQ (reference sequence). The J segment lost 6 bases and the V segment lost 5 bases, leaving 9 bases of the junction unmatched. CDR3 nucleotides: TGTGCCAGCAGCCCCCCGACAGGGGGCCTGGATGGCTACACCTTC. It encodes CASSPPTGGLDGYTF.

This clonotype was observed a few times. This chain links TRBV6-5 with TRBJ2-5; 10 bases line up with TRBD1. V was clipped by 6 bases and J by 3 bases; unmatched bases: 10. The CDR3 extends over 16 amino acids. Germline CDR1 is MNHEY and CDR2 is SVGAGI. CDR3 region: CASSLMGQGREETQYF. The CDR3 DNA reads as TGTGCCAGCAGCTTGATGGGACAGGGGCGTGAAGAGACCCAGTACTTC.

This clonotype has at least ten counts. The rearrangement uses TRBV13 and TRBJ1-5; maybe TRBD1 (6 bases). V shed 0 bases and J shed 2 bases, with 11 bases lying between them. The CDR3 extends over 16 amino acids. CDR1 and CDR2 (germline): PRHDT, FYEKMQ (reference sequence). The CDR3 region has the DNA TGTGCCAGCAGCTTAGGCGGTCCAGGGGGCAATCAGCCCCAGCATTTT. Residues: CASSLGGPGGNQPQHF.

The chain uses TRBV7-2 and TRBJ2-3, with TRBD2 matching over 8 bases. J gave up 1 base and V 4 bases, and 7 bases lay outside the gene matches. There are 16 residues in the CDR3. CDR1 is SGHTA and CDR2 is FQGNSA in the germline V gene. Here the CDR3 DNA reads TGTGCCAGCAGCTCCAATAGCGGGAAGGGCACAGATACGCAGTATTTT. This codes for CASSSNSGKGTDTQYF.

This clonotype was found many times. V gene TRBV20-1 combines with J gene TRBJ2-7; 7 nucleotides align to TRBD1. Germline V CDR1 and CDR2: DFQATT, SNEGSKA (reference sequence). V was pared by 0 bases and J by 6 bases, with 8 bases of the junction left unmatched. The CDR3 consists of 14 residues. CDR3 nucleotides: TGCAGTGCTAGAGACCCCGGGACAGCTACCGAGCAGTACTTC. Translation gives CSARDPGTATEQYF.

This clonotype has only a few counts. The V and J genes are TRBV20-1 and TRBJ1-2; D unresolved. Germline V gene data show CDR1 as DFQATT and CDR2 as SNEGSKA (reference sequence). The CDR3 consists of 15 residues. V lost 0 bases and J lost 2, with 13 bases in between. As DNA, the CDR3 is TGCAGTGCTAGAGATCCGGGAGGAGGGAACTATGGCTACACCTTC. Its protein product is CSARDPGGGNYGYTF.

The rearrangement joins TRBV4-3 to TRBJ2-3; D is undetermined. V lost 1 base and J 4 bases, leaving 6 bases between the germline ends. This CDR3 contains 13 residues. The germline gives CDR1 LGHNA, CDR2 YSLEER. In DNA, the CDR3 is TGCGCCAGCAGCCAAGGTCTCGCAGATACGCAGTATTTT. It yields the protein CASSQGLADTQYF.

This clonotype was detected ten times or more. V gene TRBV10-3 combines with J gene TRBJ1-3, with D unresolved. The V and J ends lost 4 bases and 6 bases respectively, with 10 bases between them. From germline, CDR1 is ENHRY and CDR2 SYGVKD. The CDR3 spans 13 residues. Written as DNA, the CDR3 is TGTGCCATCAGTGGGGCACCACTAAACACCATATATTTT. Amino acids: CAISGAPLNTIYF.

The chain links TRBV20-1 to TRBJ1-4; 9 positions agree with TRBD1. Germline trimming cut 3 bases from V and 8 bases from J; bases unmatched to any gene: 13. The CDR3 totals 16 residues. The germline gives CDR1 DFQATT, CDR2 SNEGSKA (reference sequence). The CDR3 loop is CSASRNRGQGDEKLFF. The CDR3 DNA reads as TGCAGTGCTAGTAGAAATAGGGGACAGGGAGACGAAAAACTGTTTTTT.

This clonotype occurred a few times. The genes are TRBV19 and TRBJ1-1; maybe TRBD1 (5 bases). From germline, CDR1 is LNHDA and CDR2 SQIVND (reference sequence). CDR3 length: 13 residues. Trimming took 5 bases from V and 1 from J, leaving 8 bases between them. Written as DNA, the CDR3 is TGTGCCAGTAGTGAGCAGGGGAACACTGAAGCTTTCTTT. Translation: CASSEQGNTEAFF.

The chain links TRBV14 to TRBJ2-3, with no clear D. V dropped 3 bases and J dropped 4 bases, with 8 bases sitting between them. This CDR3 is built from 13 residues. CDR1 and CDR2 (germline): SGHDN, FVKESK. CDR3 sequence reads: CASSHLWPDTQYF. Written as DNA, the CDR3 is TGTGCCAGCAGCCACTTATGGCCAGATACGCAGTATTTT.

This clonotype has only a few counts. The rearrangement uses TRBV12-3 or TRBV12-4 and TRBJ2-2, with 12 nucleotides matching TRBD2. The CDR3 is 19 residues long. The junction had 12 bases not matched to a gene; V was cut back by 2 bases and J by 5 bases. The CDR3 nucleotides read TGTGCCAGCAGTTTAAGGCGTCTAGCGGGAGGGCCTAAGACCGGGGAGCTGTTTTTT. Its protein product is CASSLRRLAGGPKTGELFF.

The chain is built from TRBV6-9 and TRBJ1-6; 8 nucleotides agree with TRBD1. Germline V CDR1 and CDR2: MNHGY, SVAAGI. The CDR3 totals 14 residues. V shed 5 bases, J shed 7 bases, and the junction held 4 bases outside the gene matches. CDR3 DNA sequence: TGTGCCAGCAGTGAAGGACAGGGAAATTCACCCCTCCACTTT. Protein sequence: CASSEGQGNSPLHF.

As DNA, the CDR3 is TGTGCCAGCAGTTTGGGACAGGGGGCGTCAGCTTTCTTT. This sequence encodes CASSLGQGASAFF. The V gene is TRBV12-3 or TRBV12-4, the J gene TRBJ1-1; 12 bases match TRBD1. CDR3 length equals 13 residues. V shed 3 bases and J 10 bases; nucleotides not matched to a gene: 3.

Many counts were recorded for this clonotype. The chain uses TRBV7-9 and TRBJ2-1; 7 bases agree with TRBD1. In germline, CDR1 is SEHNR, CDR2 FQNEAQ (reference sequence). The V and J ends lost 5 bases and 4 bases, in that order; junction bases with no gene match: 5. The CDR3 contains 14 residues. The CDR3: CASSDGTDYNEQFF. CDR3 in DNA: TGTGCCAGCAGCGACGGGACAGATTACAATGAGCAGTTCTTC.

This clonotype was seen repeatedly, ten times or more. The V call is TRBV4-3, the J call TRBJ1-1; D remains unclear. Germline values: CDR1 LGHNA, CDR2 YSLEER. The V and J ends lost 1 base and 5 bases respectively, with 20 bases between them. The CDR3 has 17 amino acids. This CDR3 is CASSQVARLSVTTEAFF. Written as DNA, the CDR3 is TGCGCCAGCAGCCAAGTCGCTAGACTCAGCGTGACTACTGAAGCTTTCTTT.

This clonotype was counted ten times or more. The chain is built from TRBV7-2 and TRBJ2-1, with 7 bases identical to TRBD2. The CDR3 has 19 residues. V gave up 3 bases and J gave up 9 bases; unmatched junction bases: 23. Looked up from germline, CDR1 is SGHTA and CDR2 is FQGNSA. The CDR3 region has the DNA TGTGCCAGCAGCTTTTTGCCACCGTCGTGGCGGGAGAGTATCAGTGAGCAGTTCTTC. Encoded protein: CASSFLPPSWRESISEQFF. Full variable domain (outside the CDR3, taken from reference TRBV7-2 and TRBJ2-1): GAGVSQSPSNKVTEKGKDVELRCDPISGHTALYWYRQSLGQGLEFLIYFQGNSAPDKSGLPSDRFSAERTGGSVSTLTIQRTQQEDSAVYLCASSFLPPSWRESISEQFFGPGTRLTVL.

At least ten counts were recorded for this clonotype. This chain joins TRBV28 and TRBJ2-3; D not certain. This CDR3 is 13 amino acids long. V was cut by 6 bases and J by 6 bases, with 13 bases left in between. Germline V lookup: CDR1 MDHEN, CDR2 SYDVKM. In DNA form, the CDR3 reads TGTGCCAGCAGCCCCAGGTTAATGGATACGCAGTATTTT. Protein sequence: CASSPRLMDTQYF. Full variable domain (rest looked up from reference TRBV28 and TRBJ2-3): DVKVTQSSRYLVKRTGEKVFLECVQDMDHENMFWYRQDPGLGLRLIYFSYDVKMKEKGDIPEGYSVSREKKERFSLILESASTNQTSMYLCASSPRLMDTQYFGPGTRLTVL.

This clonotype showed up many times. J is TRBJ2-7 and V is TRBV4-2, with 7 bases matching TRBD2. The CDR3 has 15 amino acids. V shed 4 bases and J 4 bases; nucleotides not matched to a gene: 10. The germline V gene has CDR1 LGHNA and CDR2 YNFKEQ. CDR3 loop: CASSLQREGEYEQYF. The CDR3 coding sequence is TGTGCCAGCAGCCTCCAGCGGGAAGGGGAGTACGAGCAGTACTTC.

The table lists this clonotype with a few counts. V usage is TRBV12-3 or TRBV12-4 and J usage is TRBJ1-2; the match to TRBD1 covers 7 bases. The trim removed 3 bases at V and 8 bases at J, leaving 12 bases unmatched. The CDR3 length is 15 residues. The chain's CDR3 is CASSFRGGYRGGYTF. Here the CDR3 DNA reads TGTGCCAGCAGTTTCCGGGGGGGATACAGGGGCGGCTACACCTTC.